The next 14 T cell receptor beta chains were all read from a single sample in a study of OX40 agonist ivuxolimab in advanced cancers. Produced via immunoSEQ multiplex PCR; TCRdb's table is partial and in-frame only. The data hold about 76,000 clones, with approximately 83% observed a single time. The specimen was CD4+ or CD8+ T cells sorted from blood, collected in a trial of the OX40 agonist ivuxolimab. These TCRs come from an adult with an advanced solid tumor such as melanoma, head and neck, liver or kidney cancer.

The chain uses TRBV11-3 and TRBJ2-7, with D perhaps TRBD2 (7 bases). This CDR3 comprises 15 residues. V was trimmed by 2 bases and J by 2 bases, leaving 13 bases between them. Germline V gene sequence: CDR1 SGHNT, CDR2 YENEEA. CDR3 residues: CASSLRAGATYEQYF. The DNA of the CDR3 is TGTGCCAGCAGCTTACGGGCGGGGGCCACCTACGAGCAGTACTTC.

This chain joins TRBV4-1 and TRBJ1-1; 7 bases match TRBD1. The CDR3 runs 15 residues. The V gene end was trimmed by 3 bases and the J gene end by 1 base; junction bases not matched to a gene: 5. Germline V gives CDR1 MGHRA, CDR2 YSYEKL. The chain's CDR3 is CASSQGTDWNTEAFF. The CDR3 bases are TGCGCCAGCAGCCAGGGGACAGATTGGAACACTGAAGCTTTCTTT.

The chain combines TRBV7-3 with TRBJ2-4; the D gene is possibly TRBD2 (5 bases). Trimming removed 1 base at V and 4 bases at J, with 11 bases between. The germline CDR1 and CDR2 sequences are SGHTA and FQGTGA. The length of the CDR3 is 15 residues. CDR3 sequence: CASSLNGNGKNIQYF. The DNA for the CDR3 is TGTGCCAGCAGCTTAAACGGGAACGGAAAAAACATTCAGTACTTC. The variable domain in full, with the rest retrieved from reference TRBV7-3 and TRBJ2-4, is GAGVSQTPSNKVTEKGKYVELRCDPISGHTALYWYRQSLGQGPEFLIYFQGTGAADDSGLPNDRFFAVRPEGSVSTLKIQRTERGDSAVYLCASSLNGNGKNIQYFGAGTRLSVL.

V usage is TRBV19 and J usage is TRBJ1-1, with D unclear. Germline CDR1 and CDR2: LNHDA and SQIVND (reference sequence). V gave up 3 bases and J gave up 1 base, with 6 bases separating them. The CDR3 covers 13 residues. CDR3 amino acids: CASSIRGNTEAFF. As DNA, the CDR3 is TGTGCCAGTAGTATTCGGGGGAACACTGAAGCTTTCTTT. Based on the CDR3 plus reference TRBV19 and TRBJ1-1, the full variable domain is DGGITQSPKYLFRKEGQNVTLSCEQNLNHDAMYWYRQDPGQGLRLIYYSQIVNDFQKGDIAEGYSVSREKKESFPLTVTSAQKNPTAFYLCASSIRGNTEAFFGQGTRLTVV.

The chain recombines TRBV2 with TRBJ1-1, with D hard to call. Per the germline V gene, CDR1 is SNHLY and CDR2 is FYNNEI. The V gene lost 5 bases and the J gene lost 7 bases, with 8 bases spanning the gap. This CDR3 spans 11 amino acids. The CDR3 sequence is CASSFDHEAFF. CDR3 nucleotides: TGTGCCAGCAGTTTCGACCATGAAGCTTTCTTT.

The count of this clone is one. This chain joins TRBV19 and TRBJ1-1; D not resolved. The CDR3 sequence is 13 residues long. Trimming cost V 5 bases and J 2 bases, with 9 bases left between them. The V gene's germline CDR1 is LNHDA and CDR2 SQIVND (reference sequence). CDR3 in amino acids: CASSYEGNTEAFF. For the CDR3, the DNA is TGTGCCAGTAGTTATGAGGGTAACACTGAAGCTTTCTTT.

This clone has a handful of counts. V and J are TRBV6-5 and TRBJ1-6, with a tentative D call TRBD1 (6 bases). This CDR3 spans 16 amino acids. Germline V gene data show CDR1 as MNHEY and CDR2 as SVGAGI. V lost 0 bases to trimming and J lost 5 bases, with 11 bases between them. CDR3 sequence reads: CASSYSSGADNSPLHF. CDR3 DNA: TGTGCCAGCAGTTACTCGTCAGGGGCCGATAATTCACCCCTCCACTTT.

The CDR3 is CASSESGNYGYTF. CDR3 nucleotide sequence: TGCGCCAGCAGTGAGAGCGGTAACTATGGCTACACCTTC. The gene calls are TRBV10-1 and TRBJ1-2; D gene ambiguous. Trimming took off 2 bases at V and 1 base at J, with 5 bases between the two ends. CDR3 size: 13 residues. Germline V gene sequence: CDR1 WNHNN, CDR2 SYGVQD (reference sequence).

The rearrangement uses TRBV5-1 and TRBJ2-7; tentatively, D is TRBD1 (6 bases). CDR1 is SGHRS, CDR2 YFSETQ, per germline. Trimming left V 5 bases short and J 4 bases short, with 19 bases between. This CDR3 has 15 residues. The CDR3 DNA follows: TGCGCCAGCAGACCCACAGGACAGTTCGAATACGAGCAGTACTTC. Protein: CASRPTGQFEYEQYF.

V gene TRBV7-2 combines with J gene TRBJ2-7; 8 bases align to TRBD1. Per the germline V gene, CDR1 is SGHTA and CDR2 is FQGNSA. The CDR3 is 15 amino acids. Trimming removed 3 bases from V and 3 bases from J; junction bases left unmatched: 7. This chain's CDR3 is CASSFKPGQDYEQYF. The CDR3 coding sequence is TGTGCCAGCAGCTTCAAACCGGGACAGGACTACGAGCAGTACTTC.

The rearrangement links TRBV18 to TRBJ2-3, with unresolved D. Germline lookup yields CDR1 KGHSH and CDR2 LQKENI. The CDR3 is made up of 16 amino acids. Trimming left V 3 bases short and J 1 base short, with 14 bases between. CDR3 amino acids: CASSPFREPRTDTQYF. The CDR3, as DNA: TGTGCCAGCTCACCGTTTAGAGAACCGCGCACAGATACGCAGTATTTT. The full variable domain, completed using reference TRBV18 and TRBJ2-3, is NAGVMQNPRHLVRRRGQEARLRCSPMKGHSHVYWYRQLPEEGLKFMVYLQKENIIDESGMPKERFSAEFPKEGPSILRIQQVVRGDSAAYFCASSPFREPRTDTQYFGPGTRLTVL.

J is TRBJ1-5 and V is TRBV25-1, with no clear D. Germline loops: CDR1 MGHDK, CDR2 SYGVNS. The germline V and J ends were trimmed by 5 bases and 6 bases, with 8 bases remaining between them. This CDR3 has 12 amino acids. As DNA, the CDR3 is TGTGCCAGCAGTCCGGGATCTCAGCCCCAGCATTTT. Translation gives CASSPGSQPQHF. The full variable domain, with the rest looked up from reference TRBV25-1 and TRBJ1-5, is EADIYQTPRYLVIGTGKKITLECSQTMGHDKMYWYQQDPGMELHLIHYSYGVNSTEKGDLSSESTVSRIRTEHFPLTLESARPSHTSQYLCASSPGSQPQHFGDGTRLSIL.

V gene TRBV6-1 combines with J gene TRBJ2-4, with 8 nucleotides matching TRBD1. CDR3 length: 15 residues. Germline lookup yields CDR1 MNHNS and CDR2 SASEGT. J was trimmed by 0 bases and V by 10 bases; bases with no gene match: 8. CDR3 bases: TGTGCCATTTACGACAGGGGACTAGCCAAAAACATTCAGTACTTC. Amino acid sequence: CAIYDRGLAKNIQYF.

As regards this clone: One junction end does not reproduce the germline sequence, and a read error may be involved. The rearrangement links TRBV11-3 to TRBJ1-2; D gene uncertain. This CDR3 contains 16 residues. Per germline, CDR1 SGHNT and CDR2 YENEEA. The CDR3 DNA sequence: TGTGCCAGCAGTTTTTCTGTGGCGGATTCTAAGTATGGCTACACCTTC. Protein: CASSFSVADSKYGYTF.